This passage covers 14 T cell receptor beta chains from one sample sequenced in a study of healthy donors' naive CD4 and CD8 T cells. Each TCR library used 500 ng of total RNA and a linear amplification protocol. TCRdb called the reads again in MiXCR, with one record for every CDR3 protein. The sample contains 180,000 or so distinct CDR3 sequences, 65% to 75% of which appear only once. The sequenced material came from naive CD4+ and CD8+ T cells sorted from blood, pooled from several donors. The receptors derive from a pool of human donors in good health; the sample pools cells from several healthy donors.

The rearrangement links TRBV6-2 or TRBV6-3 to TRBJ1-1; tentatively, D is TRBD1 (5 bases). This CDR3 spans 16 amino acids. Trimming shortened V by 0 bases and J by 8 bases, and 19 bases separated the two germline ends. Germline CDR1 MNHEY, CDR2 SVGEGT. CDR3 nucleotides: TGTGCCAGCAGTTACTCGAAGATCGAGGGGCGGTGGGAAGCTTTCTTT. Amino acids: CASSYSKIEGRWEAFF.

This chain joins TRBV29-1 and TRBJ2-7; 9 bases agree with TRBD1. The CDR3 runs to 12 residues. The V and J ends lost 6 bases and 5 bases, in that order; junction bases with no gene match: 5. CDR1 is SQVTM, CDR2 ANQGSEA, per germline. The CDR3 DNA follows: TGCAGCGTCCGGGACAGGGACCACGAGCAGTACTTC. Translated, it gives CSVRDRDHEQYF.

As for this clonotype: The junction shows a germline mismatch at one end, possibly a read error. The chain is built from TRBV10-3 and TRBJ1-5; D remains unclear. The CDR3 totals 17 residues. Looked up from germline, CDR1 is ENHRY and CDR2 is SYGVKD. The CDR3 reads CVISEPLLRGGDGPQHF. The CDR3 nucleotides read TGTGTCATCAGTGAGCCACTCCTACGCGGTGGCGACGGGCCCCAGCATTTT.

V is TRBV7-8 and J is TRBJ2-1; D not certain. This CDR3 has 12 residues. V was cut by 1 base and J by 6 bases, with 4 bases left in between. The V gene's germline CDR1 is SGHVS and CDR2 FQNEAQ. The CDR3: CASSLGVNEQFF. The CDR3 DNA is TGTGCCAGCAGCTTAGGAGTCAATGAGCAGTTCTTC.

The chain is built from TRBV12-3 or TRBV12-4 and TRBJ1-3; weak D call: TRBD1 (6 bases). The V gene lost 6 bases and the J gene lost 0 bases, with 15 bases spanning the gap. This CDR3 has 16 residues. The CDR3 loop is CASSFAGAGSGNTIYF. Here the CDR3 DNA reads TGTGCCAGCAGCTTCGCAGGGGCTGGCTCTGGAAACACCATATATTTT.

V usage is TRBV19 and J usage is TRBJ1-5, with D unresolved. The germline V and J ends were trimmed by 5 bases and 1 base, with 9 bases remaining between them. This CDR3 region has 14 residues. From germline, CDR1 is LNHDA and CDR2 SQIVND (reference sequence). CDR3 sequence reads: CASSDSPSNQPQHF. CDR3 coding DNA: TGTGCCAGTAGTGATTCACCGAGCAATCAGCCCCAGCATTTT. Using reference TRBV19 and TRBJ1-5 for the parts outside the CDR3, the full variable domain is DGGITQSPKYLFRKEGQNVTLSCEQNLNHDAMYWYRQDPGQGLRLIYYSQIVNDFQKGDIAEGYSVSREKKESFPLTVTSAQKNPTAFYLCASSDSPSNQPQHFGDGTRLSIL.

This sequence joins TRBV5-1 and TRBJ1-1, with TRBD1 identical over 11 bases. This CDR3 spans 16 amino acids. Losses at the gene ends were 4 bases for V and 4 bases for J; bases not matched to a gene: 9. Germline V gene sequence: CDR1 SGHRS, CDR2 YFSETQ. The DNA of the CDR3 is TGCGCCAGCAGCATCGGACAGGGGGCTCAAGGCACTGAAGCTTTCTTT. Its translation is CASSIGQGAQGTEAFF. Filled out from reference TRBV5-1 and TRBJ1-1, the complete variable domain reads KAGVTQTPRYLIKTRGQQVTLSCSPISGHRSVSWYQQTPGQGLQFLFEYFSETQRNKGNFPGRFSGRQFSNSRSEMNVSTLELGDSALYLCASSIGQGAQGTEAFFGQGTRLTVV.

The rearrangement joins TRBV5-6 to TRBJ1-1, with a tentative D call TRBD1 (5 bases). Germline-derived CDR1 and CDR2 are SGHDT and YYEEEE. The length of the CDR3 is 14 residues. V was cut by 0 bases and J by 4 bases, with 10 bases left in between. CDR3 DNA: TGTGCCAGCAGCTTGGTCACAGGCAGCACTGAAGCTTTCTTT. It encodes CASSLVTGSTEAFF. Drawing the rest from reference TRBV5-6 and TRBJ1-1, the complete variable domain is DAGVTQSPTHLIKTRGQQVTLRCSPKSGHDTVSWYQQALGQGPQFIFQYYEEEERQRGNFPDRFSGHQFPNYSSELNVNALLLGDSALYLCASSLVTGSTEAFFGQGTRLTVV.

The chain links TRBV6-1 to TRBJ1-4; D is possibly TRBD1 (5 bases). The CDR3 contains 16 residues. The V end was cut by 1 base, the J end by 4 bases, with 13 bases between. Germline CDR1 reads MNHNS; CDR2 reads SASEGT. The CDR3 loop is CASSEVAGWINEKLFF. The CDR3 nucleotides read TGTGCCAGCAGTGAAGTAGCAGGGTGGATTAATGAAAAACTGTTTTTT.

V gene TRBV5-1 combines with J gene TRBJ2-7; no definite D call. The CDR3 has 13 residues. With 2 bases removed from V and 3 bases from J, the gap between germline ends came to 9 bases. In germline, CDR1 is SGHRS, CDR2 YFSETQ. The CDR3 DNA is TGCGCCAGCAGCTTCACAGTTTACTACGAGCAGTACTTC. Residues: CASSFTVYYEQYF.

The DNA of the CDR3 is TGCAGCGTCCCGAGGTCGAACACTGAAGCTTTCTTT. Encoded protein: CSVPRSNTEAFF. The V and J genes are TRBV29-1 and TRBJ1-1; D not certain. V gave up 6 bases and J gave up 1 base, with 9 bases separating them. The CDR3 is made up of 12 amino acids. Germline V gene sequence: CDR1 SQVTM, CDR2 ANQGSEA.

The J gene is TRBJ2-7, the V gene TRBV15; 10 bases fit TRBD2. The CDR3 contains 15 residues. Germline CDR1 reads LNHNV; CDR2 reads YYDKDF (reference sequence). V trimming: 3 bases; J trimming: 4 bases; junction bases outside the gene matches: 6. CDR3 DNA: TGTGCCACCAGCAGGGATACTAGCGGGGCATACGAGCAGTACTTC. Residues: CATSRDTSGAYEQYF.

V gene TRBV18 combines with J gene TRBJ2-1; D is uncertain. The V gene's germline CDR1 is KGHSH and CDR2 LQKENI. The CDR3 spans 15 residues. Trimming cost V 3 bases and J 2 bases, with 11 bases left between them. The CDR3 is CASSPNPGAYNEQFF. CDR3 in DNA: TGTGCCAGCTCACCGAATCCCGGCGCCTACAATGAGCAGTTCTTC.

The gene calls are TRBV6-5 and TRBJ2-5; 10 bases agree with TRBD1. The CDR3 has 15 amino acids. The trim removed 4 bases at V and 5 bases at J, leaving 7 bases unmatched. Per germline, CDR1 MNHEY and CDR2 SVGAGI. The CDR3 bases are TGTGCCAGCAGTTCCCGGGACAGGGGTCGGGAGACCCAGTACTTC. It specifies CASSSRDRGRETQYF.